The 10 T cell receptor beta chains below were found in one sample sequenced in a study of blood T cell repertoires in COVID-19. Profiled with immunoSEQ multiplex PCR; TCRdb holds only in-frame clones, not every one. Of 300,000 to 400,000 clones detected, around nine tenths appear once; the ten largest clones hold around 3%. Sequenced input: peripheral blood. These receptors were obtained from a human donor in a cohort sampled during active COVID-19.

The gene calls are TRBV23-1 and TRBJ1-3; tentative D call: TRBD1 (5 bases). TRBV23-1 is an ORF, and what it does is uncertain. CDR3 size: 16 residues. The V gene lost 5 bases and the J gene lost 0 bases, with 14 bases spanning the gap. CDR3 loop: CASSTAGGNSGNTIYF. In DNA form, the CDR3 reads TGCGCCAGCAGTACCGCCGGGGGTAACTCTGGAAACACCATATATTTT.

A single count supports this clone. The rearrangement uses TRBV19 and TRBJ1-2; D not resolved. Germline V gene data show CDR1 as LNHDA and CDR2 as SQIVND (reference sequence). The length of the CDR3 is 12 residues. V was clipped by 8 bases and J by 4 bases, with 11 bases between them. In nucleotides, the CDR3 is TGTGCCAGTTCCGCGGCGGTCTATGGCTACACCTTC. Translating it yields CASSAAVYGYTF.

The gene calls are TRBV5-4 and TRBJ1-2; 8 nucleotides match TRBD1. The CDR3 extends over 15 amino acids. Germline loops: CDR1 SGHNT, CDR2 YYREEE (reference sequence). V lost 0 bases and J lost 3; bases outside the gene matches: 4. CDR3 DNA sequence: TGTGCCAGCAGCTTGGGCAGGGGGCCTCACTATGGCTACACCTTC. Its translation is CASSLGRGPHYGYTF.

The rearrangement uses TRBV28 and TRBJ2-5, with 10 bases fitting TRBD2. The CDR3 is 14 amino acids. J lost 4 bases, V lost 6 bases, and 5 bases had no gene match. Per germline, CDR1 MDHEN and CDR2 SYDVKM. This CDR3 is CASRTSSGGETQYF. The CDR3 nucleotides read TGTGCCAGCAGGACTTCTAGCGGGGGAGAGACCCAGTACTTC.

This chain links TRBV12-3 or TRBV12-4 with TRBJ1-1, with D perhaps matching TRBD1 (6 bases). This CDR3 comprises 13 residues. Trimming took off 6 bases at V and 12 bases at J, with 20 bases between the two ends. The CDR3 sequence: CASSSTGSGSTFF. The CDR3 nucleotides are TGTGCCAGCAGCTCGACAGGCTCAGGGAGTACTTTCTTT.

CDR3 coding DNA: TGTGCCAGCTCACCGGGGCCAGTGAACACTGAAGCTTTCTTT. Protein product: CASSPGPVNTEAFF. This chain connects TRBV18 to TRBJ1-1, with D maybe TRBD1 (5 bases). Trimming pared 3 bases from V and 0 bases from J, leaving 8 bases between. Germline-derived CDR1 and CDR2 are KGHSH and LQKENI. This CDR3 has 14 amino acids.

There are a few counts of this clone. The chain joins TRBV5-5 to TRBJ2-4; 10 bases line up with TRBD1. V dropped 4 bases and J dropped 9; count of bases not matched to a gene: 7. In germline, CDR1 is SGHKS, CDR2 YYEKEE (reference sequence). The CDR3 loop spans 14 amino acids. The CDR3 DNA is TGTGCCAGCAGCCCGACAGGGGGCGACGGCATTCAGTACTTC. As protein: CASSPTGGDGIQYF.

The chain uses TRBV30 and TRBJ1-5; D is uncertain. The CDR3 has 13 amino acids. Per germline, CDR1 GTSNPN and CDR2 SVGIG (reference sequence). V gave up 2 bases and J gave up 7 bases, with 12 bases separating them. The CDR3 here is CAWSRGARQPQHF. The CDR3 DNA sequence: TGTGCCTGGAGTCGCGGCGCAAGACAGCCCCAGCATTTT.

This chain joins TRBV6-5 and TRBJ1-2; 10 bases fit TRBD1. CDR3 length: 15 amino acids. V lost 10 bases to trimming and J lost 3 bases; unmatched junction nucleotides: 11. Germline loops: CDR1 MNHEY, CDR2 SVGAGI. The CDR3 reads CATYPGQGIHYGYTF. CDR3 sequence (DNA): TGTGCCACCTATCCGGGACAGGGGATCCACTATGGCTACACCTTC.

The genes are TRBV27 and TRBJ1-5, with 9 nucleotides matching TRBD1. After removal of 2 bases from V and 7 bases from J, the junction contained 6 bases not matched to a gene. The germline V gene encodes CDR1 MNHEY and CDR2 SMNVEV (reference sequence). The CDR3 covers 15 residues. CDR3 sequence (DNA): TGTGCCAGCAGTTTACTTGGGACAGGGAAACAGCCCCAGCATTTT. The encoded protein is CASSLLGTGKQPQHF.